The 32 T cell receptor beta chains below were found in one sample sequenced in a study of T-cell memory formation after mild COVID-19. TCRdb fed the 5' RACE reads into MiXCR, producing one record per CDR3 protein. The sample lists approximately 300,000 distinct CDR3 sequences, approximately 16% occurring once. Input material: PBMCs or a T cell subset sorted from them (not recorded which). Receptors were obtained from a man younger than 35 who had mild COVID-19 (a few samples of this study predate the infection). Cell type and time point are not known.

This clonotype was found a few times. This chain connects TRBV5-1 to TRBJ2-5; D perhaps matches TRBD1 (5 bases). V was cut by 3 bases and J by 2 bases, with 11 bases left in between. The CDR3 sequence is 14 residues long. CDR1 and CDR2 from the germline V gene are SGHRS and YFSETQ. The CDR3: CASSSPDRQETQYF. The CDR3, as DNA: TGCGCCAGCAGCTCACCCGACAGACAAGAGACCCAGTACTTC.

The chain couples TRBV7-2 to TRBJ1-1; a weak D match, TRBD1 (5 bases). The CDR3 covers 15 residues. CDR1 is SGHTA, CDR2 FQGNSA, per germline. V was pared by 5 bases and J by 3 bases, with 16 bases between. The CDR3 DNA reads as TGTGCCAGCAGCCCGATCCTTGGGGGGTACACTGAAGCTTTCTTT. Translation gives CASSPILGGYTEAFF.

This clonotype occurred many times. The gene calls are TRBV7-2 and TRBJ1-2; unclear D gene. With 3 bases removed from V and 2 bases from J, the gap between germline ends came to 7 bases. The length of the CDR3 is 13 residues. Germline assignment: CDR1 SGHTA and CDR2 FQGNSA. This CDR3 is CASSFGRNYGYTF. CDR3 DNA sequence: TGTGCCAGCAGCTTTGGCAGGAACTATGGCTACACCTTC.

The V gene is TRBV20-1, the J gene TRBJ1-2; 8 nucleotides match TRBD1. The V segment lost 2 bases and the J segment 7 bases; nucleotides outside the gene matches: 6. Germline V CDR1 and CDR2: DFQATT, SNEGSKA (reference sequence). The CDR3 is 13 amino acids. CDR3 sequence (DNA): TGCAGTGCTAGAAGAGACAGGGGACCTGGCTACACCTTC. As protein: CSARRDRGPGYTF.

V is TRBV7-2 and J is TRBJ1-5; no firm D call. V lost 0 bases and J lost 12, with 12 bases in between. CDR3 size: 13 residues. CDR1 and CDR2 (germline): SGHTA, FQGNSA. The CDR3 spells CASSLALTEVQHF. The CDR3 nucleotides are TGTGCCAGCAGCTTAGCGTTGACGGAGGTCCAGCATTTT.

The chain is built from TRBV7-9 and TRBJ2-3; 8 bases line up with TRBD2. Germline lookup yields CDR1 SEHNR and CDR2 FQNEAQ (reference sequence). Trimming removed 5 bases from V and 2 bases from J; junction bases left unmatched: 6. The CDR3 length is 15 residues. CDR3 sequence (DNA): TGTGCCAGCAGCCCCAGCGGGGGACTCACAGATACGCAGTATTTT. Residues: CASSPSGGLTDTQYF.

V gene TRBV25-1 combines with J gene TRBJ1-2; maybe TRBD1 (5 bases). The CDR3 loop spans 15 amino acids. Looked up from germline, CDR1 is MGHDK and CDR2 is SYGVNS. V lost 2 bases and J 4 bases, leaving 14 bases between the germline ends. CDR3 in DNA: TGTGCCAGCAGTGAAGGGAGGGGAGTGGGCTATGGCTACACCTTC. This encodes CASSEGRGVGYGYTF.

There are many counts of this clonotype. The chain employs TRBV5-1 and TRBJ2-3; perhaps D is TRBD1 or TRBD2 (6 bases each). Germline V gene lookup returns CDR1 SGHRS and CDR2 YFSETQ. The length of the CDR3 is 16 residues. V lost 3 bases, J lost 0 bases, and 14 bases lay in between. CDR3: CASSSRGGGSTDTQYF. The CDR3 DNA follows: TGCGCCAGCAGCTCCCGCGGAGGGGGTAGCACAGATACGCAGTATTTT.

Ten or more counts support this clonotype. This rearrangement joins TRBV6-6 to TRBJ1-5; 8 bases are a match to TRBD1. The CDR3 runs to 15 residues. J lost 9 bases, V lost 6 bases, and 13 bases had no gene match. In germline, CDR1 is MNHNY, CDR2 SVGAGI (reference sequence). The CDR3 coding sequence is TGTGCCAGCAGATCCCCAGGGGGCGAGGGTCGGCCCCAGCATTTT. This sequence encodes CASRSPGGEGRPQHF.

V usage is TRBV6-5 and J usage is TRBJ2-1; TRBD2 aligns across 8 bases. Germline trimming cut 6 bases from V and 2 bases from J; bases unmatched to any gene: 9. Germline values: CDR1 MNHEY, CDR2 SVGAGI. The CDR3 loop spans 16 amino acids. The CDR3 sequence is CASRTGGGKAYNEQFF. CDR3 sequence (DNA): TGTGCCAGCAGGACGGGCGGGGGGAAGGCCTACAATGAGCAGTTCTTC.

V and J are TRBV4-2 and TRBJ1-1; no firm D call. Trimming cost V 10 bases and J 1 base, with 13 bases left between them. The length of the CDR3 is 13 residues. Germline CDR1 LGHNA, CDR2 YNFKEQ. CDR3 nucleotides: TGTGCCACCGGGAGAGAGGGGAACACTGAAGCTTTCTTT. Translating it yields CATGREGNTEAFF.

This clonotype was seen a few times. The chain links TRBV11-2 to TRBJ2-1, with D perhaps matching TRBD2 (5 bases). The CDR3 covers 15 residues. CDR1 and CDR2 from the germline V gene are SGHAT and FQNNGV. V was cut by 4 bases and J by 0 bases, with 10 bases left in between. The CDR3 here is CASSSRGISYNEQFF. CDR3 DNA sequence: TGTGCCAGCAGCTCCCGGGGTATCTCCTACAATGAGCAGTTCTTC.

This clonotype was counted between two and nine times. The chain recombines TRBV4-3 with TRBJ2-7; 7 nucleotides line up with TRBD2. This CDR3 spans 14 amino acids. V gave up 4 bases and J gave up 2 bases; unmatched junction bases: 5. Germline CDR1 LGHNA, CDR2 YSLEER. Written as DNA, the CDR3 is TGCGCCAGCAGCCGGGGGAGGGAGGCCTACGAGCAGTACTTC. It codes for CASSRGREAYEQYF.

The J gene is TRBJ2-2, the V gene TRBV19, with D possibly being TRBD1 (6 bases). V lost 1 base and J lost 10, with 16 bases in between. Germline V lookup: CDR1 LNHDA, CDR2 SQIVND (reference sequence). The CDR3 totals 15 residues. CDR3 bases: TGTGCCAGTAGTATAGGTCCCACAGGGTTCGAGGAGCTGTTTTTT. It yields the protein CASSIGPTGFEELFF.

This sequence joins TRBV29-1 and TRBJ2-2, with a tentative D call TRBD2 (5 bases). CDR3 length equals 14 residues. Trimming stripped 1 base from V and 1 base from J, with 7 bases between. Germline CDR1 reads SQVTM; CDR2 reads ANQGSEA. CDR3 region: CSVEARGNTGELFF. The CDR3 bases are TGCAGCGTTGAAGCACGGGGGAACACCGGGGAGCTGTTTTTT.

The V and J genes are TRBV5-1 and TRBJ1-2, with 7 bases identical to TRBD1. From germline, CDR1 is SGHRS and CDR2 YFSETQ. Trimming removed 0 bases from V and 4 bases from J; junction bases left unmatched: 6. The CDR3 is 15 residues long. CDR3 amino acids: CASSLVGGEGYGYTF. For the CDR3, the DNA is TGCGCCAGCAGCTTGGTAGGGGGCGAGGGCTATGGCTACACCTTC. Variable domain in full (rest from reference TRBV5-1 and TRBJ1-2): KAGVTQTPRYLIKTRGQQVTLSCSPISGHRSVSWYQQTPGQGLQFLFEYFSETQRNKGNFPGRFSGRQFSNSRSEMNVSTLELGDSALYLCASSLVGGEGYGYTFGSGTRLTVV.

This clonotype was seen only a few times. Here the CDR3 reads CASPVPSGDTQYF. Here the CDR3 DNA reads TGTGCCAGCCCGGTTCCCAGCGGAGATACGCAGTATTTT. The genes are TRBV6-1 and TRBJ2-3; D is perhaps TRBD2 (5 bases). V lost 8 bases and J 5 bases, leaving 14 bases between the germline ends. Germline-derived CDR1 and CDR2 are MNHNS and SASEGT. The CDR3 loop spans 13 amino acids.

A few counts support this clonotype. The CDR3 DNA reads TGTGCCACCAGTGATCGGCAGGGAAACGAGCAGTACTTC. This translates into CATSDRQGNEQYF. The chain joins TRBV24-1 to TRBJ2-7, with D possibly matching TRBD1 (5 bases). The CDR3 has 13 residues. Trimming removed 3 bases at V and 5 bases at J, with 10 bases between. Germline lookup yields CDR1 KGHDR and CDR2 SFDVKD.

Comments on this clonotype: Without the conserved terminal phenylalanine or tryptophan, this CDR3 likely stems from a read error. The J gene is TRBJ1-2, the V gene TRBV7-2, with unresolved D. This CDR3 has 14 residues. Looked up from germline, CDR1 is SGHTA and CDR2 is FQGNSA. V lost 1 base, J lost 6 bases, and 12 bases lay in between. Written as DNA, the CDR3 is TGTGCCAGCAGCTTAGTTCTGCTGCCACATGGCTACACCTTA. Translating gives CASSLVLLPHGYTL.

The chain couples TRBV20-1 to TRBJ1-5, with TRBD1 as a possible D gene (5 bases). Germline CDR1 reads DFQATT; CDR2 reads SNEGSKA (reference sequence). With 1 base removed from V and 5 bases from J, the gap between germline ends came to 15 bases. The CDR3 runs to 15 residues. CDR3 DNA: TGCAGTGCTAGAGCCATCGGTCCCAGGGATCAGCCCCAGCATTTT. This sequence encodes CSARAIGPRDQPQHF.

This clonotype was detected only a few times. The genes are TRBV28 and TRBJ1-3, with 10 bases identical to TRBD1. Germline V gene sequence: CDR1 MDHEN, CDR2 SYDVKM. V lost 4 bases, J lost 8 bases, and 8 bases stayed unmatched. The CDR3 is 15 amino acids. The CDR3: CASSSGTGERHTIYF. Written as DNA, the CDR3 is TGTGCCAGCAGTTCCGGGACAGGGGAGAGGCACACCATATATTTT.

This clonotype was detected ten times or more. In nucleotides, the CDR3 is TGTGCCAGCAGCTTGGACAGGGCAGAGACCCAGTACTTC. Its translation: CASSLDRAETQYF. The rearrangement links TRBV7-8 to TRBJ2-5; 8 positions match TRBD1. Germline lookup yields CDR1 SGHVS and CDR2 FQNEAQ. Trimming removed 3 bases from V and 4 bases from J; junction bases left unmatched: 1. This CDR3 has 13 amino acids. Filled out from reference TRBV7-8 and TRBJ2-5, the complete variable domain reads GAGVSQSPRYKVAKRGQDVALRCDPISGHVSLFWYQQALGQGPEFLTYFQNEAQLDKSGLPSDRFFAERPEGSVSTLKIQRTQQEDSAVYLCASSLDRAETQYFGPGTRLLVL.

This clonotype showed up just a few times. The V and J genes are TRBV9 and TRBJ2-3; 12 bases line up with TRBD2. Trimming removed 4 bases from V and 1 base from J; junction bases left unmatched: 4. Germline V gene data show CDR1 as SGDLS and CDR2 as YYNGEE. CDR3 length: 16 amino acids. The CDR3 coding sequence is TGTGCCAGCAGCCCTTGGACTAGCGGGGGCACAGATACGCAGTATTTT. Protein: CASSPWTSGGTDTQYF.

The V call is TRBV5-1, the J call TRBJ2-7, with 9 bases matching TRBD1. The CDR3 covers 15 residues. Germline values: CDR1 SGHRS, CDR2 YFSETQ. V dropped 8 bases and J dropped 4; count of bases not matched to a gene: 13. This CDR3 is CASSRPGTGRYEQYF. CDR3 DNA: TGCGCCAGTAGCAGACCTGGGACAGGGCGTTACGAGCAGTACTTC. Complete variable domain (other parts from reference TRBV5-1 and TRBJ2-7): KAGVTQTPRYLIKTRGQQVTLSCSPISGHRSVSWYQQTPGQGLQFLFEYFSETQRNKGNFPGRFSGRQFSNSRSEMNVSTLELGDSALYLCASSRPGTGRYEQYFGPGTRLTVT.

This chain uses TRBV3-1 with TRBJ1-2; 9 bases fit TRBD1. Losses at the gene ends were 3 bases for V and 10 bases for J; bases not matched to a gene: 9. CDR1 and CDR2 from the germline V gene are LGHDT and YNNKEL (reference sequence). The CDR3 extends over 14 amino acids. CDR3 sequence (DNA): TGTGCCAGCAGCCAGCGGACAGGGGAAAGCCCCTACACCTTC. It specifies CASSQRTGESPYTF.

The V gene is TRBV11-1, the J gene TRBJ1-5, with unresolved D. This CDR3 spans 15 amino acids. Germline assignment: CDR1 SGHAT and CDR2 FQDESV (reference sequence). V was pared by 5 bases and J by 1 base, with 12 bases between. CDR3 amino acids: CASSKTRESNQPQHF. The CDR3 bases are TGTGCCAGCAGCAAGACCCGGGAGAGCAATCAGCCCCAGCATTTT. Together with reference TRBV11-1 and TRBJ1-5, the CDR3 gives the full variable domain: EAEVAQSPRYKITEKSQAVAFWCDPISGHATLYWYRQILGQGPELLVQFQDESVVDDSQLPKDRFSAERLKGVDSTLKIQPAELGDSAMYLCASSKTRESNQPQHFGDGTRLSIL.

J is TRBJ2-2 and V is TRBV3-1; the D is unclear. Germline-derived CDR1 and CDR2 are LGHDT and YNNKEL (reference sequence). V lost 1 base, J lost 0 bases, and 18 bases lay in between. The CDR3 runs to 19 residues. The DNA for the CDR3 is TGTGCCAGCAGCCAAGTGGGGAATGGGTTTGTCGCGAACACCGGGGAGCTGTTTTTT. Translating gives CASSQVGNGFVANTGELFF.

The V call is TRBV6-6, the J call TRBJ1-2; TRBD1 matches 7 bases. In germline, CDR1 is MNHNY, CDR2 SVGAGI (reference sequence). The CDR3 covers 13 residues. The ends lost 2 bases at V and 7 bases at J; junction bases unmatched: 4. This CDR3 reads CASSYGTEGGYTF. For the CDR3, the DNA is TGTGCCAGCAGTTACGGGACAGAAGGTGGCTACACCTTC.

The rearrangement links TRBV6-2 or TRBV6-3 to TRBJ1-1; D not certain. The CDR3 spans 16 residues. The V and J ends lost 5 bases and 0 bases respectively, with 16 bases between them. Germline V gene data show CDR1 as MNHEY and CDR2 as SVGEGT. The CDR3 protein is CASSRRVGSMNTEAFF. CDR3 DNA: TGTGCCAGCAGTAGGAGGGTGGGGAGCATGAACACTGAAGCTTTCTTT.

In its sample, this clonotype was seen a few times. The rearrangement joins TRBV5-1 to TRBJ2-3; D unclear. The CDR3 has 13 amino acids. CDR1 is SGHRS and CDR2 is YFSETQ in the germline V gene. The V end lost 4 bases, the J end lost 4 bases, and 10 bases lay between the germline ends. CDR3 sequence: CASSVDLADTQYF. For the CDR3, the DNA is TGCGCCAGCAGCGTGGACCTCGCAGATACGCAGTATTTT. Complete variable domain (other parts from reference TRBV5-1 and TRBJ2-3): KAGVTQTPRYLIKTRGQQVTLSCSPISGHRSVSWYQQTPGQGLQFLFEYFSETQRNKGNFPGRFSGRQFSNSRSEMNVSTLELGDSALYLCASSVDLADTQYFGPGTRLTVL.

This clonotype was seen more than once but under ten times. DNA of the CDR3: TGTGCCAGCAGTTACTCCGGAGGGGGGTCTCCGCAGTATTTT. This gives the protein CASSYSGGGSPQYF. The chain uses TRBV6-5 and TRBJ2-3, with D perhaps TRBD1 or TRBD2 (6 bases each). The CDR3 loop spans 14 amino acids. Per germline, CDR1 MNHEY and CDR2 SVGAGI. Trimming removed 0 bases at V and 10 bases at J, with 14 bases between.

Ten or more counts support this clonotype. CDR3 sequence: CASSYLDRAYEQYV. CDR3 DNA sequence: TGTGCCAGCAGTTACTTGGACAGGGCCTACGAGCAGTACGTC. This chain joins TRBV6-2 or TRBV6-3 and TRBJ2-7; 8 bases match TRBD1. The J segment lost 2 bases and the V segment lost 1 base, leaving 1 base of the junction unmatched. This CDR3 contains 14 residues. Per the germline V gene, CDR1 is MNHEY and CDR2 is SVGEGT.